The next 22 T cell receptor beta chains were all read from a single sample in a study of blood T cell repertoires in COVID-19. The method was immunoSEQ multiplex PCR; TCRdb's version includes in-frame clones alone and lacks a portion of them. The sample consists of tens of thousands of clones, 70% to 90% of them appearing once. The sequencing input was peripheral blood. These receptors were obtained from a woman older than 75 with acute or convalescent COVID-19.

This rearrangement joins TRBV30 to TRBJ1-5; 9 nucleotides agree with TRBD1. Per germline, CDR1 GTSNPN and CDR2 SVGIG (reference sequence). The CDR3 is made up of 14 amino acids. The junction had 6 bases not matched to a gene; V was cut back by 2 bases and J by 7 bases. CDR3 region: CAWSPGTGNQPQHF. The CDR3 bases are TGTGCCTGGAGTCCCGGGACAGGGAACCAGCCCCAGCATTTT.

This chain connects TRBV10-1 to TRBJ2-3; D unresolved. CDR3 length: 12 residues. V was trimmed by 3 bases and J by 6 bases, leaving 7 bases between them. Germline loops: CDR1 WNHNN, CDR2 SYGVQD (reference sequence). In DNA form, the CDR3 reads TGCGCCAGCAGTGATGGTCGGGATACGCAGTATTTT. Residues: CASSDGRDTQYF.

The J gene is TRBJ1-1, the V gene TRBV30, with 8 nucleotides matching TRBD1. V shed 0 bases, J shed 4 bases, and the junction held 1 base outside the gene matches. CDR3 length: 13 residues. Per the germline V gene, CDR1 is GTSNPN and CDR2 is SVGIG (reference sequence). The CDR3 sequence is CAWSVTGGTEAFF. The CDR3 region has the DNA TGTGCCTGGAGTGTAACAGGGGGCACTGAAGCTTTCTTT.

This clone was seen only once. The genes are TRBV28 and TRBJ1-6; 9 nucleotides line up with TRBD1. The germline V gene encodes CDR1 MDHEN and CDR2 SYDVKM. CDR3 length: 15 residues. Unmatched junction bases numbered 8, after V lost 1 base and J lost 13 bases. CDR3 protein: CASSLSSSGTGPLHF. CDR3 DNA: TGTGCCAGCAGTTTATCCTCATCAGGGACAGGGCCCCTCCACTTT.

The chain carries TRBV11-2 and TRBJ2-3; 12 bases map to TRBD2. Trimming cost V 4 bases and J 4 bases; bases outside gene matches: 6. CDR3 length equals 16 residues. Germline loops: CDR1 SGHAT, CDR2 FQNNGV. In DNA form, the CDR3 reads TGTGCCAGCAGCTCCCGGACTAGCGGGAAAGCAGATACGCAGTATTTT. Its protein product is CASSSRTSGKADTQYF.

This clone was observed a few times. The V gene is TRBV10-1, the J gene TRBJ2-7; 8 bases fit TRBD2. CDR3 length: 15 residues. The V gene end was trimmed by 6 bases and the J gene end by 5 bases; junction bases not matched to a gene: 12. Germline CDR1 is WNHNN and CDR2 is SYGVQD (reference sequence). The DNA of the CDR3 is TGCGCCAGCAGCGGCGGGAAAGCGGGAGAGGACGAGCAGTACTTC. This translates into CASSGGKAGEDEQYF.

The V call is TRBV7-3, the J call TRBJ1-2; no definite D call. The CDR3 is made up of 13 amino acids. V was shortened by 5 bases and J by 9 bases, with 16 bases between the two germline ends. Looked up from germline, CDR1 is SGHTA and CDR2 is FQGTGA. DNA for the CDR3: TGTGCCAGCAGCCCCCTGGGAGTCGACAGCTACACCTTC. Encoded protein: CASSPLGVDSYTF.

J is TRBJ1-2 and V is TRBV28; 11 bases line up with TRBD1. CDR1 and CDR2 (germline): MDHEN, SYDVKM. V shed 7 bases and J 4 bases; nucleotides not matched to a gene: 5. The CDR3 is made up of 14 amino acids. In DNA form, the CDR3 reads TGTGCCAGCACCACGGGACAGGGGGTCTATGGCTACACCTTC. Translating gives CASTTGQGVYGYTF.

The J gene is TRBJ2-7, the V gene TRBV6-1; no firm D call. Between the trimmed V and J ends, which lost 7 bases and 2 bases, there was a span of 9 bases. The CDR3 is 12 amino acids. Germline V CDR1 and CDR2: MNHNS, SASEGT. The CDR3 sequence is CASNDKPYEQYF. In DNA form, the CDR3 reads TGTGCCAGCAACGACAAGCCCTACGAGCAGTACTTC.

A few counts support this clone. The genes are TRBV11-3 and TRBJ2-5; 11 nucleotides match TRBD2. V dropped 3 bases and J dropped 7; count of bases not matched to a gene: 1. CDR1 is SGHNT, CDR2 YENEEA, per germline. This CDR3 comprises 13 residues. The CDR3 DNA sequence: TGTGCCAGCAGCTTCGGGACTAGCGGGACCCAGTACTTC. It specifies CASSFGTSGTQYF.

The chain links TRBV5-6 to TRBJ2-7, with D uncertain. V was pared by 0 bases and J by 4 bases, with 5 bases between. The germline CDR1 and CDR2 sequences are SGHDT and YYEEEE. The CDR3 runs to 12 residues. Here the CDR3 reads CASSLGGYEQYF. The CDR3 region has the DNA TGTGCCAGCAGCTTGGGAGGTTACGAGCAGTACTTC.

The chain has TRBV7-9 and TRBJ1-4; D is ambiguous. CDR1 and CDR2 from the germline V gene are SEHNR and FQNEAQ (reference sequence). CDR3 length: 17 amino acids. The V end lost 5 bases, the J end lost 2 bases, and 18 bases lay between the germline ends. This CDR3 reads CASSVTVRPTTNEKLFF. The CDR3 DNA reads TGTGCCAGCAGCGTCACAGTTCGGCCAACTACTAATGAAAAACTGTTTTTT.

J is TRBJ2-5 and V is TRBV18; perhaps TRBD1 as D (5 bases). The CDR3 runs to 14 residues. Trimming cost V 6 bases and J 3 bases, with 14 bases left between them. The germline CDR1 and CDR2 sequences are KGHSH and LQKENI. CDR3 protein: CASSASGIEETQYF. CDR3 sequence (DNA): TGTGCCAGCTCCGCCTCAGGGATTGAAGAGACCCAGTACTTC.

CDR3 protein: CASSYRDSLMTGELFF. The CDR3 coding sequence is TGTGCCAGCAGCTACCGGGACAGCCTGATGACCGGGGAGCTGTTTTTT. The chain recombines TRBV7-2 with TRBJ2-2; 7 nucleotides agree with TRBD1. The CDR3 loop spans 16 amino acids. Germline CDR1 is SGHTA and CDR2 is FQGNSA. Germline trimming cut 4 bases from V and 5 bases from J; bases unmatched to any gene: 10.

The chain recombines TRBV28 with TRBJ2-1, with TRBD2 matching over 9 bases. After removal of 6 bases from V and 4 bases from J, the junction contained 7 bases not matched to a gene. The CDR3 covers 15 residues. The germline CDR1 and CDR2 sequences are MDHEN and SYDVKM. For the CDR3, the DNA is TGTGCCAGCAGAATCAGACTAGCGGAGTACAATGAGCAGTTCTTC. Protein product: CASRIRLAEYNEQFF. The whole variable domain, remainder taken from reference TRBV28 and TRBJ2-1, is DVKVTQSSRYLVKRTGEKVFLECVQDMDHENMFWYRQDPGLGLRLIYFSYDVKMKEKGDIPEGYSVSREKKERFSLILESASTNQTSMYLCASRIRLAEYNEQFFGPGTRLTVL.

This chain connects TRBV7-9 to TRBJ2-2; TRBD1 agrees at 8 bases. This CDR3 comprises 13 residues. CDR1 and CDR2 from the germline V gene are SEHNR and FQNEAQ (reference sequence). Trimming at V came to 5 bases and at J to 7 bases, leaving 3 bases not matched to a gene. The CDR3 DNA follows: TGTGCCAGCAGCCTACAGGGGGACGGGGAGCTGTTTTTT. It translates to CASSLQGDGELFF.

V usage is TRBV19 and J usage is TRBJ2-4; TRBD1 agrees at 7 bases. Germline values: CDR1 LNHDA, CDR2 SQIVND (reference sequence). The V and J ends lost 5 bases and 4 bases, in that order; junction bases with no gene match: 11. The CDR3 is made up of 16 amino acids. CDR3 residues: CASSPGDSYLKNIQYF. In DNA form, the CDR3 reads TGTGCCAGTAGTCCCGGGGACAGCTACTTGAAAAACATTCAGTACTTC.

V gene TRBV27 combines with J gene TRBJ2-7; perhaps TRBD2 as D (6 bases). Trimming removed 3 bases at V and 2 bases at J, with 11 bases between. The CDR3 extends over 14 amino acids. The V gene's germline CDR1 is MNHEY and CDR2 SMNVEV (reference sequence). CDR3 sequence: CASSFEAGPYEQYF. The DNA of the CDR3 is TGTGCCAGCAGTTTTGAGGCGGGACCCTACGAGCAGTACTTC.

This rearrangement joins TRBV5-1 to TRBJ1-6; D possibly corresponds to TRBD1 (6 bases). This CDR3 spans 16 amino acids. The V end was cut by 4 bases, the J end by 5 bases, with 16 bases between. Germline V gives CDR1 SGHRS, CDR2 YFSETQ. In nucleotides, the CDR3 is TGCGCCAGCAGCCCACAGGGCCGAACAAATAATTCACCCCTCCACTTT. Its protein is CASSPQGRTNNSPLHF.

The chain carries TRBV19 and TRBJ2-1; D is possibly TRBD1 (5 bases). V dropped 3 bases and J dropped 13 bases, with 10 bases sitting between them. CDR3 size: 11 residues. Germline V gene data show CDR1 as LNHDA and CDR2 as SQIVND (reference sequence). In nucleotides, the CDR3 is TGTGCCAGTAGTATGCAGGGAAACCAGTTCTTC. Protein: CASSMQGNQFF.

This sequence joins TRBV4-3 and TRBJ1-2, with D unclear. Germline-derived CDR1 and CDR2 are LGHNA and YSLEER. The CDR3 runs 15 residues. V lost 0 bases, J lost 3 bases, and 11 bases lay in between. CDR3: CASSQDARADYGYTF. The CDR3 coding sequence is TGCGCCAGCAGCCAAGATGCGAGGGCGGACTATGGCTACACCTTC.

The genes are TRBV9 and TRBJ2-1, with a tentative D call TRBD2 (7 bases). The CDR3 sequence is 16 residues long. V was trimmed by 4 bases and J by 4 bases, leaving 18 bases between them. CDR1 is SGDLS, CDR2 YYNGEE, per germline. CDR3 nucleotide sequence: TGTGCCAGCAGCCCCCAGGCGGGGGCGGAGTACAATGAGCAGTTCTTC. Its protein product is CASSPQAGAEYNEQFF.